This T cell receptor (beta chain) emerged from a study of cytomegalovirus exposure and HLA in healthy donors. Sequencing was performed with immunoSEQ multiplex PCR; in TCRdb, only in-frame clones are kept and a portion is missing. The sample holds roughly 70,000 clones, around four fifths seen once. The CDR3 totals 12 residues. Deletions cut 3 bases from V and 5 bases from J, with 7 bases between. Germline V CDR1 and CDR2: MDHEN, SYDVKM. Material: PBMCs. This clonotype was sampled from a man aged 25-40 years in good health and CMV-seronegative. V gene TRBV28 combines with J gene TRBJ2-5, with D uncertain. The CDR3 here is CASSFLLETQYF. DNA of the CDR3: TGTGCCAGCAGTTTTCTTCTCGAGACCCAGTACTTC.